This T cell receptor beta chain was identified during a study of spatial heterogeneity in lung cancer. About the study: The count of detected beta-chain sequences consistently exceeded that of alpha-chain sequences. Matched bulk RNA-seq yielded a T cell transcriptional module score. Counts of TCR transcripts in tumor regions correlated strongly with that score.

Study-wide results and caveats: Mutation counts in tumors were tracked by counts of expanded intratumoral alpha and beta TCRs.

TCRdb called the 5' RACE reads again in MiXCR, with one record for every CDR3 protein. This table has 14,000 or so distinct CDR3 sequences, approximately 4.8% appearing once. Documented time point: sample taken at primary tumor resection. Whole RNA came from tumor, nontumor lung or frozen PBMC and was sequenced without being sorted. This clonotype is deemed medium-sized. Its specificity is not known. CDR3 length equals 16 residues. The sample here was lung tumor tissue, taken at surgery. The chain is built from TRBV21-1 and TRBJ2-3. TRBV21-1 is annotated as a pseudogene. This receptor was obtained from a female donor with early-stage non-small cell lung cancer. CDR3 protein: CASSNFGPPSTDTQYF. The CDR3 DNA sequence: TGTGCCAGCAGCAACTTCGGACCTCCTAGCACAGATACGCAGTATTTT.